This T cell receptor beta chain was identified during a study of cytomegalovirus exposure and HLA in healthy donors. Whole-study results and caveats: Later analysis associated a missense DCLRE1C variant with TCR beta V- and J-gene trimming. Information on immune exposure was restricted to one variable (CMV serostatus). In an earlier analysis, about 87% or about 30%: the productive usage of most TCR beta V segments.

The study ran its PCR with 60 Vbeta and 13 Jbeta primers. This table comes from immunoSEQ multiplex PCR, and its TCRdb copy is limited to in-frame clones, with some not included. This table has about 150,000 clones, 65% to 90% appearing once. On this clone: Its antigen remains unknown.

The TCR originated in a man in his fifties or sixties in good health and CMV-seropositive. The specimen was PBMCs.

CDR3 sequence reads: CASRDSLNTEAFF. CDR3 DNA: TGTGCCAGTCGGGACAGCCTGAACACTGAAGCTTTCTTT. The chain joins TRBV18 to TRBJ1-1; 7 positions match TRBD1. Germline lookup yields CDR1 KGHSH and CDR2 LQKENI. This CDR3 has 13 residues. Trimming at V came to 9 bases and at J to 0 bases, leaving 4 bases not matched to a gene.